This TCR beta chain was documented in a study of early T cells in non-severe SARS-CoV-2 infection. Study in general: The sequenced material was bulk RNA from unsorted whole blood, and its chains were unpaired.

In the library, individual cDNA molecules carried attached unique molecular identifiers. One entry per CDR3 protein results from TCRdb running MiXCR on the 5' RACE reads. The table has 79,000 or so distinct CDR3 sequences, about 13% seen once. Notes on the study in general: Private and CD4 specificities were missed by VDJdb matching, skewed to anti-spike CD8.

This clonotype has more than one count but fewer than ten. Antigen specificity is unknown. CDR1 is MGHDK and CDR2 is SYGVNS in the germline V gene. The CDR3 totals 12 residues. The sequence came from an adult who was a healthcare worker with PCR-confirmed SARS-CoV-2 infection or an uninfected control (not recorded which). The source material was whole blood. The V gene is TRBV25-1, the J gene TRBJ2-1; D is perhaps TRBD2 (7 bases). The CDR3 here is CACAGGHNEQFF. DNA of the CDR3: TGTGCTTGTGCCGGGGGGCACAATGAGCAGTTCTTC.